This T cell receptor beta chain was profiled in a study of T cells in Graves' hyperthyroidism and ophthalmopathy (dated by TCRdb to between 2019 and 2020). Describing the broader study: Peripheral blood samples were taken at the time of initial diagnosis, prior to any treatment. Thyroid tissue and blood T-cell repertoires from over 5 Graves' hyperthyroidism patients were also compared in the study. To identify distinguishing TCR V-J signatures, a discovery cohort of around 100 patients was used, comprising approximately 40 with Graves' ophthalmopathy and around 60 with stable Graves' hyperthyroidism. TCR Vbeta CDR3 sequencing of 135 peripheral blood samples (under 45 ophthalmopathy, roughly 72 hyperthyroidism and approximately 17 progressor patients) is reported in the paper. Prospective prediction of ophthalmopathy was tested in an independent validation cohort consisting of fewer than 20 hyperthyroidism patients and 15 or so patients who later progressed to ophthalmopathy. The roughly 99 discovery patients were divided at random into training and test sets in a 7:3 ratio. After blood sampling, hyperthyroidism patients were treated with methimazole at a starting dose of 30 mg daily, and ophthalmopathy patients were treated with high-dose intravenous methylprednisolone.

CDR1 and CDR2 were assigned from the germline V gene as SGHTA and FQGTGA. Trimming costs V 5 bases and J 6 bases, and their ends lie 11 bases apart. The CDR3 has 13 amino acids, counting the end cysteine and phenylalanine. Of the read, only the CDR3 DNA is kept; its 39 bases are in frame from base 1. This clonotype was counted only a few times. Which antigen it targets is not known. No base quality values were provided; no much bigger clone lies one nucleotide off. Study-level results and caveats: In validation, the model predicted progression to ophthalmopathy with around 71% sensitivity and approximately 74% specificity, a median of approximately 6.7 months before onset. Blood samples also contained most of the expanded thyroid clonotypes (frequency above 0.001), which suggests that blood repertoires may reflect thyroid immune responses. Sample size was not statistically predetermined, and investigators were not blinded to group allocation. In cross-validation, a model built on a 13 V-J signature told ophthalmopathy apart from stable hyperthyroidism with 87.88% sensitivity and about 81% specificity, and in testing the same model reached 80%/75%.

Graves' hyperthyroidism was defined as stable when no progression to ophthalmopathy occurred over 18 months of follow-up. Hyperthyroidism patients were aged 18 to 65 years and newly diagnosed, with disease duration of less than 2 months. The study excluded patients with uncontrolled infections, other autoimmune diseases, pregnancy or lactation. Clinical symptoms, serum thyroxine and TRAb, thyroid ultrasound, and orbital computed tomography formed the basis for the diagnoses. PBMCs were isolated from 8 to 10 ml of fresh peripheral blood by Ficoll-Paque density gradient centrifugation. Total RNA was extracted using Trizol reagent, and RNA quality was assessed on an Agilent 2100 Bioanalyzer. Amplification of TCR beta CDR3 regions was carried out from RNA transcripts. For the first round of RT-PCR on the TCR CDR3, the HTBI primer set was used together with the Qiagen OneStep RT-PCR kit. Libraries were constructed in a second round of multiplex PCR, after which size selection and purification were carried out. Libraries were sequenced paired-end with 100 bp reads on an Illumina HiSeq2000. The paper's processing steps were these. SOAPnuke was used to process the raw data, removing reads that contained adapters or uncalled bases, had a mean Phred below 15, or lacked an exact match to the constant primer or identifier. High-quality paired reads were merged using COPE v1.2.5, and each unique nucleotide sequence was defined as a clonotype. MiTCR v1.1 was used to align the clonotypes against IMGT TRBV, TRBD and TRBJ reference segments. Analysis was restricted to V-J combinations with a frequency above 0.0001, which covered roughly 99% of repertoires. A TCS score was defined as the ratio of F50 (clonal expansion) to E x V (chaos), with BLOSUM62-based TCRdist applied between CDR3 peptides within each V-J. Welch's t-statistics and random forest reduced several hundred V-J features to fewer than 15, which were used in a naive Bayes classifier (R e1071). The public reads were quality trimmed at Q25 with fastp and then assembled into clones with MiXCR by TCRdb, keeping productive beta chains. CDR3 protein duplicates are merged, each entry listing the most common genes and DNA. For this entry, the V and J calls and clone size follow TCRdb and not the study's own pipeline. The sample contains under 350,000 distinct CDR3 sequences, 15% to 20% of them found a single time. 45% to 55% of the sample is held by the ten biggest clonotypes.

This receptor was identified in a woman aged 45-59 years with Graves' hyperthyroidism. Recombination linked TRBV7-3 to TRBJ2-1; the D gene is possibly TRBD1 or TRBD2, each agreeing over 5 bases. Sequencing was performed on blood. The sequence in DNA is TGTGCCAGCAGCGCCGGGGACGGCAATGAGCAGTTCTTC. It specifies CASSAGDGNEQFF.